This TCR beta chain appears in the sequencing data of a study of blood T cell repertoires in COVID-19. TCRdb's table, derived via immunoSEQ multiplex PCR, lists solely in-frame clones and lacks some. Among over 60,000 clones listed, about 83% were seen once. This sequence was found in a man aged 45-65 years with COVID-19, enrolled during active disease. The sequenced sample consisted of peripheral blood.

The CDR3 sequence: CASSQGGTYNTEAFF. The CDR3 DNA is TGTGCCAGCAGCCAGGGAGGGACTTATAACACTGAAGCTTTCTTT. The rearrangement links TRBV4-2 to TRBJ1-1, with D tentatively TRBD1 (5 bases). V was pared by 3 bases and J by 2 bases, with 13 bases between. CDR3 length: 15 amino acids. CDR1 and CDR2 from the germline V gene are LGHNA and YNFKEQ.